These 32 T cell receptor beta chains originate from one sample sequenced in a study of T cell repertoires in cytomegalovirus infection. TCRdb re-called the reads through MiXCR, storing one row per CDR3 protein. The sample has 350,000 to 500,000 distinct CDR3 sequences, 31% seen once. The sample was PBMCs. The receptors come from a human donor in good health (CMV status not recorded). Some clones in this sample may be carry-over from other donors' samples.

Points on this clonotype: Just one base apart from a much larger clone, this may be a read error. This rearrangement joins TRBV7-2 to TRBJ2-5; 12 nucleotides align to TRBD1. The germline V gene encodes CDR1 SGHTA and CDR2 FQGNSA. There are 15 residues in the CDR3. V lost 3 bases and J lost 5; bases outside the gene matches: 4. CDR3 nucleotides: TGTGCCAGCAGCTTCCGGGACAGGGGGCGGGAGACCCAGTACTTC. This gives the protein CASSFRDRGRETQYF.

J is TRBJ1-2 and V is TRBV6-6; 7 bases are a match to TRBD1. This CDR3 contains 14 residues. Losses at the gene ends were 7 bases for V and 4 bases for J; bases not matched to a gene: 9. From germline, CDR1 is MNHNY and CDR2 SVGAGI (reference sequence). CDR3: CASIRRDSLYGYTF. Written as DNA, the CDR3 is TGTGCCAGCATCCGACGGGACAGCCTCTATGGCTACACCTTC.

The V call is TRBV28, the J call TRBJ2-7; tentative D call: TRBD1 (7 bases). Germline CDR1 MDHEN, CDR2 SYDVKM. V was cut by 6 bases and J by 5 bases, with 17 bases left in between. This CDR3 has 14 amino acids. This CDR3 reads CASRKTGTGHEQYF. For the CDR3, the DNA is TGTGCCAGCAGGAAGACAGGGACTGGCCACGAGCAGTACTTC.

A word on this clonotype: One end of the junction varies from germline; a read error may be responsible. The chain uses TRBV3-1 and TRBJ1-2; D is uncertain. This CDR3 comprises 14 residues. Germline loops: CDR1 LGHDT, CDR2 YNNKEL (reference sequence). The CDR3 loop is CAGSQERPNYGYTF. In nucleotides, the CDR3 is TGTGCCGGCAGCCAAGAACGCCCGAACTATGGCTACACCTTC.

This clonotype was found once. Here the CDR3 omits its conserved ending phenylalanine or tryptophan, so a read error is the likely source. V is TRBV20-1 and J is TRBJ1-5; no firm D call. Germline CDR1 is DFQATT and CDR2 is SNEGSKA (reference sequence). Trimming stripped 5 bases from V and 4 bases from J, with 18 bases between. The CDR3 extends over 15 amino acids. This CDR3 reads CSARVRSMRNQPQHL. The CDR3 DNA reads as TGCAGTGCTCGAGTGAGGTCAATGAGGAATCAGCCCCAGCATTTG.

This clonotype has just a few counts. V usage is TRBV6-6 and J usage is TRBJ1-4; D is possibly TRBD1 (5 bases). This CDR3 spans 14 amino acids. Germline-derived CDR1 and CDR2 are MNHNY and SVGAGI (reference sequence). V dropped 2 bases and J dropped 8 bases, with 12 bases sitting between them. The DNA of the CDR3 is TGTGCCAGCAGTTACGAAGGGGCGAGCGAAAAACTGTTTTTT. The encoded protein is CASSYEGASEKLFF.

The CDR3 DNA reads as TGTGCCAGCAGCCCGGGGGGGCAGGGGGCCCCAGAGACCCAGTACTTC. The encoded protein is CASSPGGQGAPETQYF. The genes are TRBV7-3 and TRBJ2-5; D is perhaps TRBD1 or TRBD2 (8 bases each). Germline V gene sequence: CDR1 SGHTA, CDR2 FQGTGA. Trimming removed 5 bases from V and 4 bases from J, with 20 bases in between. The CDR3 is made up of 16 amino acids.

This chain links TRBV6-1 with TRBJ2-7; D unclear. This CDR3 is built from 15 residues. Trimming removed 5 bases at V and 0 bases at J, with 14 bases between. Germline V gene sequence: CDR1 MNHNS, CDR2 SASEGT. CDR3: CASSQWGTHSYEQYF. CDR3 nucleotide sequence: TGTGCCAGCAGTCAGTGGGGTACTCACTCCTACGAGCAGTACTTC.

CDR3 loop: CASSLAGQGQYQETQYF. The CDR3 region has the DNA TGTGCCAGCAGCTTAGCCGGACAGGGGCAGTACCAAGAGACCCAGTACTTC. This chain connects TRBV7-9 to TRBJ2-5, with 9 positions matching TRBD1. Germline values: CDR1 SEHNR, CDR2 FQNEAQ (reference sequence). The CDR3 contains 17 residues. Losses at the gene ends were 0 bases for V and 0 bases for J; bases not matched to a gene: 5.

This chain uses TRBV20-1 with TRBJ1-4; 7 nucleotides agree with TRBD1. The CDR3 consists of 16 residues. V lost 4 bases to trimming and J lost 3 bases; unmatched junction nucleotides: 11. From germline, CDR1 is DFQATT and CDR2 SNEGSKA (reference sequence). The CDR3 sequence is CSATEDRAEANEKLFF. DNA of the CDR3: TGCAGTGCTACAGAAGACAGGGCGGAGGCTAATGAAAAACTGTTTTTT.

J is TRBJ1-3 and V is TRBV6-5; D is perhaps TRBD1 (5 bases). This CDR3 comprises 15 residues. V dropped 5 bases and J dropped 0 bases, with 11 bases sitting between them. Per germline, CDR1 MNHEY and CDR2 SVGAGI. The CDR3 protein is CASSDEGFSGNTIYF. The CDR3 coding sequence is TGTGCCAGCAGTGATGAGGGGTTCTCTGGAAACACCATATATTTT.

CDR3 in amino acids: CASSRLTGNTIYF. The DNA of the CDR3 is TGTGCCAGCAGTCGACTCACTGGAAACACCATATATTTT. This chain connects TRBV11-2 to TRBJ1-3; D remains ambiguous. CDR3 length: 13 amino acids. CDR1 is SGHAT and CDR2 is FQNNGV in the germline V gene. Between the trimmed V and J ends, which lost 6 bases and 2 bases, there was a span of 8 bases. Looking up the rest from reference TRBV11-2 and TRBJ1-3 gives the full variable domain: EAGVAQSPRYKIIEKRQSVAFWCNPISGHATLYWYQQILGQGPKLLIQFQNNGVVDDSQLPKDRFSAERLKGVDSTLKIQPAKLEDSAVYLCASSRLTGNTIYFGEGSWLTVV.

The chain carries TRBV12-3 or TRBV12-4 and TRBJ1-4, with a weak D call TRBD1 (6 bases). This CDR3 spans 15 amino acids. Trimming took 5 bases from V and 4 from J, leaving 14 bases between them. CDR3 in amino acids: CASSNTGMSNEKLFF. The DNA for the CDR3 is TGTGCCAGCAGTAACACAGGGATGAGTAATGAAAAACTGTTTTTT.

The V call is TRBV10-3, the J call TRBJ2-5; 9 bases fit TRBD1. This CDR3 contains 15 residues. The V gene's germline CDR1 is ENHRY and CDR2 SYGVKD. J gave up 1 base and V 2 bases, and 2 bases lay outside the gene matches. CDR3 protein: CAISEQGQGQETQYF. The CDR3 bases are TGTGCCATCAGTGAGCAGGGACAGGGCCAAGAGACCCAGTACTTC.

This clonotype has more than one count but fewer than ten. This rearrangement joins TRBV20-1 to TRBJ2-2; D gene unclear. Trimming shortened V by 3 bases and J by 2 bases, and 7 bases separated the two germline ends. The CDR3 runs to 13 residues. CDR1 is DFQATT and CDR2 is SNEGSKA in the germline V gene (reference sequence). CDR3 nucleotide sequence: TGCAGTGCTAGCCCAGGAAACACCGGGGAGCTGTTTTTT. Residues: CSASPGNTGELFF.

This clonotype was seen at least ten times. The gene calls are TRBV7-2 and TRBJ2-1; 8 positions match TRBD2. The germline V gene has CDR1 SGHTA and CDR2 FQGNSA. The CDR3 sequence is 14 residues long. Trimming at V came to 4 bases and at J to 7 bases, leaving 6 bases not matched to a gene. The CDR3 DNA reads as TGTGCCAGCAGCTCCAGGGGACTAGGAAATGAGCAGTTCTTC. It yields the protein CASSSRGLGNEQFF. Full variable domain (missing parts from reference TRBV7-2 and TRBJ2-1): GAGVSQSPSNKVTEKGKDVELRCDPISGHTALYWYRQSLGQGLEFLIYFQGNSAPDKSGLPSDRFSAERTGGSVSTLTIQRTQQEDSAVYLCASSSRGLGNEQFFGPGTRLTVL.

This clonotype was seen many times. The chain couples TRBV7-8 to TRBJ1-4; D is unclear. The V gene lost 2 bases and the J gene lost 2 bases, with 12 bases spanning the gap. Germline V CDR1 and CDR2: SGHVS, FQNEAQ. This CDR3 spans 16 amino acids. CDR3 sequence reads: CASSLKRERTNEKLFF. The CDR3 nucleotides are TGTGCCAGCAGCTTAAAACGGGAACGTACTAATGAAAAACTGTTTTTT.

The CDR3: CASSHRKPPGLADYEQYF. DNA of the CDR3: TGTGCCAGCAGTCACCGTAAACCCCCGGGACTAGCTGATTACGAGCAGTACTTC. The V and J genes are TRBV6-2 or TRBV6-3 and TRBJ2-7, with 9 bases matching TRBD2. Germline assignment: CDR1 MNHEY and CDR2 SVGEGT. The trim removed 5 bases at V and 4 bases at J, leaving 18 bases unmatched. The CDR3 is 18 amino acids.

The rearrangement joins TRBV24-1 to TRBJ2-1, with D possibly TRBD2 on 5 matching bases. The CDR3 contains 15 residues. V was shortened by 3 bases and J by 0 bases, with 8 bases between the two germline ends. The germline CDR1 and CDR2 sequences are KGHDR and SFDVKD. The CDR3 DNA is TGTGCCACCAGTGATAGAGGGAACTCCTACAATGAGCAGTTCTTC. The encoded protein is CATSDRGNSYNEQFF.

Ten or more counts support this clonotype. The chain carries TRBV6-1 and TRBJ1-1, with D tentatively TRBD1 (6 bases). CDR1 MNHNS and CDR2 SASEGT come from the germline V gene. Trimming left V 8 bases short and J 0 bases short, with 10 bases between. The CDR3 has 13 residues. The CDR3 DNA is TGTGCCAGCCGTGCAGGGGTGAACACTGAAGCTTTCTTT. Protein: CASRAGVNTEAFF.

The genes are TRBV3-1 and TRBJ2-7; unclear D gene. Looked up from germline, CDR1 is LGHDT and CDR2 is YNNKEL (reference sequence). V lost 2 bases and J 1 base, leaving 9 bases between the germline ends. This CDR3 is built from 14 residues. The CDR3 protein is CASSQFPVSYEQYF. DNA of the CDR3: TGTGCCAGCAGCCAATTCCCCGTTTCCTACGAGCAGTACTTC.

This clonotype turned up a few times. This chain links TRBV5-4 with TRBJ1-2; D is undetermined. Germline V lookup: CDR1 SGHNT, CDR2 YYREEE (reference sequence). The ends were cut back, 2 bases at V and 5 bases at J, with 16 bases in the middle. This CDR3 has 15 residues. The CDR3 protein is CASSFNTYPSYGYTF. CDR3 bases: TGTGCCAGCAGCTTCAACACCTATCCGAGTTATGGCTACACCTTC. The full variable domain, its missing parts supplied by reference TRBV5-4 and TRBJ1-2, is ETGVTQSPTHLIKTRGQQVTLRCSSQSGHNTVSWYQQALGQGPQFIFQYYREEENGRGNFPPRFSGLQFPNYSSELNVNALELDDSALYLCASSFNTYPSYGYTFGSGTRLTVV.

The chain combines TRBV5-6 with TRBJ2-3; a weak D match, TRBD2 (6 bases). The CDR3 runs to 16 residues. The V gene lost 0 bases and the J gene lost 3 bases, with 14 bases spanning the gap. The germline V gene has CDR1 SGHDT and CDR2 YYEEEE. CDR3 sequence: CASSLGLSEGTDTQYF. DNA of the CDR3: TGTGCCAGCAGCTTGGGCTTATCGGAGGGAACAGATACGCAGTATTTT.

This clonotype was recorded many times. CDR3 region: CATAHTGQHQPQHF. The DNA of the CDR3 is TGTGCCACCGCTCATACAGGGCAGCATCAGCCCCAGCATTTT. The chain combines TRBV24-1 with TRBJ1-5; D perhaps matches TRBD1 (6 bases). CDR1 is KGHDR, CDR2 SFDVKD, per germline. The CDR3 runs to 14 residues. V was trimmed by 9 bases and J by 5 bases, leaving 16 bases between them.

To note about this clonotype: A junction end diverges from the germline sequence, so it may reflect a read error. The gene calls are TRBV12-3 or TRBV12-4 and TRBJ2-3; TRBD2 is a possible D gene (5 bases). The CDR3 is 16 residues long. CDR3 residues: CVSSLSGVLGTDTQYF. The CDR3 coding sequence is TGTGTCAGCAGTTTATCCGGGGTTCTGGGCACAGATACGCAGTATTTT.

This rearrangement joins TRBV10-2 to TRBJ2-5; 12 bases match TRBD2. Germline CDR1 WSHSY, CDR2 SAAADI. V gave up 3 bases and J gave up 5 bases; unmatched junction bases: 10. The CDR3 loop spans 17 amino acids. The CDR3 spells CASSDLSSGGAGETQYF. The DNA for the CDR3 is TGCGCCAGCAGTGACCTCTCTAGCGGGGGGGCCGGTGAGACCCAGTACTTC.

J is TRBJ1-2 and V is TRBV7-8, with D perhaps TRBD1 (5 bases). Looked up from germline, CDR1 is SGHVS and CDR2 is FQNEAQ. The CDR3 is 15 amino acids. Trimming took off 1 base at V and 0 bases at J, with 9 bases between the two ends. The CDR3 nucleotides read TGTGCCAGCAGCTTAGAGTCAGGGACTAACTATGGCTACACCTTC. Protein sequence: CASSLESGTNYGYTF.

This rearrangement joins TRBV18 to TRBJ2-1; D gene ambiguous. Trimming stripped 6 bases from V and 10 bases from J, with 10 bases between. This CDR3 is 11 amino acids long. From germline, CDR1 is KGHSH and CDR2 LQKENI. The CDR3 DNA follows: TGTGCCAGCTCGTTTAAGGAAGAGCAGTTCTTC. Amino acids: CASSFKEEQFF.

The chain couples TRBV7-2 to TRBJ1-1; D may be TRBD1 (5 bases). This CDR3 comprises 16 residues. Trimming shortened V by 0 bases and J by 5 bases, and 16 bases separated the two germline ends. CDR1 SGHTA and CDR2 FQGNSA come from the germline V gene. CDR3 sequence reads: CASSLAPPGLGTEAFF. For the CDR3, the DNA is TGTGCCAGCAGCTTAGCGCCTCCGGGACTCGGGACTGAAGCTTTCTTT. Complete variable domain (other parts from reference TRBV7-2 and TRBJ1-1): GAGVSQSPSNKVTEKGKDVELRCDPISGHTALYWYRQSLGQGLEFLIYFQGNSAPDKSGLPSDRFSAERTGGSVSTLTIQRTQQEDSAVYLCASSLAPPGLGTEAFFGQGTRLTVV.

This clonotype was observed a few times. The CDR3 loop reads CAARNGGQAGNQPQHF. The DNA of the CDR3 is TGTGCCGCGCGTAACGGTGGACAGGCTGGGAATCAGCCCCAGCATTTT. The V and J genes are TRBV6-6 and TRBJ1-5; 7 nucleotides match TRBD1. V dropped 11 bases and J dropped 4; count of bases not matched to a gene: 17. CDR3 length: 16 residues. Germline V gene data show CDR1 as MNHNY and CDR2 as SVGAGI (reference sequence).

The V and J genes are TRBV10-3 and TRBJ1-3; D is possibly TRBD1 (5 bases). Germline V lookup: CDR1 ENHRY, CDR2 SYGVKD. V lost 0 bases and J lost 8, with 5 bases in between. The CDR3 sequence is 12 residues long. CDR3 amino acids: CAISESGDTIYF. The CDR3 nucleotides read TGTGCCATCAGTGAGTCAGGGGACACCATATATTTT.

Regarding this clonotype: In this CDR3 the conserved last residue, phenylalanine or tryptophan, is missing, so a read error is likely. This chain links TRBV12-3 or TRBV12-4 with TRBJ2-1; TRBD2 matches at 10 bases. V gave up 2 bases and J gave up 7 bases; unmatched junction bases: 8. The CDR3 totals 16 residues. The CDR3 DNA reads TGTGCCAGCAGTTTACAGACTAGCGGGCTAAATAATGAGCAGTTCTTA. It specifies CASSLQTSGLNNEQFL.